What follows is one T cell receptor beta chain and its context. Germline CDR1 reads MNHEY; CDR2 reads SMNVEV (reference sequence). The CDR3 runs 12 residues. The V end lost 7 bases, the J end lost 3 bases, and 7 bases lay between the germline ends. These data are taken from a study of blood T cell repertoires in COVID-19. About the study: COVID-19 samples from acute and convalescent phases originated in the United States, Italy and Spain. T cells, B-cell-depleted T cells, or PBMCs provided the cDNA or gDNA that served as material.

Authors' methods: Reference gene primer amplification gave estimated nucleated cell counts. Generated by immunoSEQ multiplex PCR, the TCRdb table keeps only in-frame clones and is missing some. V, J and clone size reflect that table, while D and trimming were determined from the DNA. This sample has 85,000 to 120,000 clones, with 84% found just once. Sequencing used peripheral blood. This rearrangement joins TRBV27 to TRBJ2-1, with D perhaps matching TRBD1 (5 bases). This clonotype was sampled from a human donor in a cohort sampled during active COVID-19. In DNA, the CDR3 is TGTGCCAGCACAGGGAACTACAATGAGCAGTTCTTC. It codes for CASTGNYNEQFF.